The 26 T cell receptor beta chains given below trace back to one sample, sequenced in a study of technical replicates of blood from four donors. Clones were read by immunoSEQ multiplex PCR, and TCRdb kept only the in-frame ones, dropping some. The sample has some 100,000 clones; just over 95% are singletons. Sequenced: T cells isolated from PBMCs. The receptors were gathered from a human donor in good health.

This clone has just a few counts. The genes are TRBV6-1 and TRBJ1-5; TRBD1 is a possible D gene (6 bases). The CDR3 is made up of 15 amino acids. Germline values: CDR1 MNHNS, CDR2 SASEGT. V lost 4 bases, J lost 2 bases, and 12 bases lay in between. The CDR3 bases are TGTGCCAGCAGTGCAGGGGTCGGTGGCAATCAGCCCCAGCATTTT. It codes for CASSAGVGGNQPQHF.

This chain's CDR3 is CAGLAGYTGELFF. The CDR3 DNA reads as TGTGCCGGACTAGCGGGATACACCGGGGAGCTGTTTTTT. The rearrangement joins TRBV6-1 to TRBJ2-2; 12 nucleotides agree with TRBD2. The junction had 1 base not matched to a gene; V was cut back by 11 bases and J by 3 bases. CDR1 and CDR2 (germline): MNHNS, SASEGT. The CDR3 contains 13 residues.

This chain uses TRBV2 with TRBJ2-1; 10 bases are a match to TRBD2. Unmatched junction bases numbered 4, after V lost 3 bases and J lost 2 bases. Germline assignment: CDR1 SNHLY and CDR2 FYNNEI. The CDR3 loop spans 16 amino acids. The CDR3 DNA reads as TGTGCCAGCAGTGACCCCGGGACTAGCGCCTACAATGAGCAGTTCTTC. This sequence encodes CASSDPGTSAYNEQFF.

The V and J genes are TRBV10-3 and TRBJ2-1, with D uncertain. V was clipped by 5 bases and J by 9 bases, with 17 bases between them. The CDR3 contains 14 residues. Germline V lookup: CDR1 ENHRY, CDR2 SYGVKD. The CDR3 reads CAISREPVAAEQFF. The CDR3 coding sequence is TGTGCCATCAGTCGCGAACCTGTTGCTGCTGAGCAGTTCTTC.

This chain links TRBV18 with TRBJ1-1, with TRBD1 matching over 7 bases. Trimming took 5 bases from V and 1 from J; bases not matched to a gene: 1. This CDR3 spans 13 amino acids. The V gene's germline CDR1 is KGHSH and CDR2 LQKENI. Here the CDR3 reads CASSRQGNTEAFF. CDR3 DNA: TGTGCCAGCTCAAGACAGGGGAACACTGAAGCTTTCTTT.

This chain links TRBV5-8 with TRBJ1-5, with TRBD1 matching 9 bases. With 4 bases clipped from V and 6 bases from J, the junction kept 8 bases outside the gene matches. Germline V gives CDR1 SGHTS, CDR2 YDEGEE. The CDR3 runs to 15 residues. The CDR3 protein is CASSLGQGRSQPQHF. Written as DNA, the CDR3 is TGTGCCAGCAGCCTAGGACAGGGGAGGAGTCAGCCCCAGCATTTT.

The sample holds one count of this clone. V and J are TRBV28 and TRBJ1-4; D gene ambiguous. Trimming cost V 6 bases and J 8 bases, with 19 bases left between them. Per the germline V gene, CDR1 is MDHEN and CDR2 is SYDVKM. The CDR3 totals 15 residues. The CDR3: CASSYKPGNAEKLFF. The CDR3 DNA reads as TGTGCCAGCAGCTACAAACCGGGAAATGCGGAAAAACTGTTTTTT. The variable domain in full, with the rest retrieved from reference TRBV28 and TRBJ1-4, is DVKVTQSSRYLVKRTGEKVFLECVQDMDHENMFWYRQDPGLGLRLIYFSYDVKMKEKGDIPEGYSVSREKKERFSLILESASTNQTSMYLCASSYKPGNAEKLFFGSGTQLSVL.

The chain joins TRBV19 to TRBJ2-1, with TRBD2 as a possible D gene (6 bases). Germline lookup yields CDR1 LNHDA and CDR2 SQIVND (reference sequence). The CDR3 extends over 15 amino acids. The V gene lost 8 bases and the J gene lost 2 bases, with 16 bases spanning the gap. The CDR3 sequence: CASAQTGGTYNEQFF. CDR3 DNA sequence: TGTGCCAGTGCTCAGACCGGGGGTACCTACAATGAGCAGTTCTTC.

J is TRBJ1-5 and V is TRBV19, with TRBD1 matching 9 bases. Unmatched junction bases numbered 9, after V lost 9 bases and J lost 3 bases. Germline CDR1 is LNHDA and CDR2 is SQIVND (reference sequence). CDR3 length: 15 amino acids. CDR3 residues: CASKDRGGNNQPQHF. For the CDR3, the DNA is TGTGCCAGCAAGGACAGGGGAGGGAACAATCAGCCCCAGCATTTT. Full variable domain (remainder filled in from reference TRBV19 and TRBJ1-5): DGGITQSPKYLFRKEGQNVTLSCEQNLNHDAMYWYRQDPGQGLRLIYYSQIVNDFQKGDIAEGYSVSREKKESFPLTVTSAQKNPTAFYLCASKDRGGNNQPQHFGDGTRLSIL.

The chain recombines TRBV27 with TRBJ2-1; weak D call: TRBD2 (5 bases). Deletions cut 6 bases from V and 10 bases from J, with 19 bases between. This CDR3 region has 14 residues. CDR1 is MNHEY and CDR2 is SMNVEV in the germline V gene (reference sequence). CDR3 loop: CASREPRETGEQFF. The CDR3 DNA reads as TGTGCCAGCAGGGAACCCAGAGAGACGGGGGAGCAGTTCTTC.

The gene calls are TRBV6-5 and TRBJ2-2; the D is unclear. The CDR3 has 13 amino acids. V lost 6 bases, J lost 6 bases, and 11 bases lay in between. Germline V gene lookup returns CDR1 MNHEY and CDR2 SVGAGI. CDR3 in DNA: TGTGCCAGCAGCCGCCGGGTTGCCGGGGAGCTGTTTTTT. It encodes CASSRRVAGELFF.

V is TRBV27 and J is TRBJ2-4; 7 bases are a match to TRBD1. Germline lookup yields CDR1 MNHEY and CDR2 SMNVEV (reference sequence). This CDR3 has 15 amino acids. The V and J ends lost 4 bases and 1 base, in that order; junction bases with no gene match: 4. Written as DNA, the CDR3 is TGTGCCAGCAGTTATACACAGGGGGCCAAAAACATTCAGTACTTC. Amino acid sequence: CASSYTQGAKNIQYF.

The chain recombines TRBV6-4 with TRBJ2-2, with D hard to call. The CDR3 contains 12 residues. Germline V gene sequence: CDR1 MRHNA, CDR2 SNTAGT. Trimming left V 7 bases short and J 6 bases short, with 9 bases between. The CDR3 loop is CASKSGSGELFF. Written as DNA, the CDR3 is TGTGCCAGCAAATCCGGGTCCGGGGAGCTGTTTTTT.

The chain employs TRBV11-2 and TRBJ1-6; D is perhaps TRBD1 (6 bases). The CDR3 runs 15 residues. The germline V and J ends were trimmed by 4 bases and 10 bases, with 17 bases remaining between them. CDR1 and CDR2 (germline): SGHAT, FQNNGV. DNA of the CDR3: TGTGCCAGCAGCTCCGGATTACAGGGATGGTCACCCCTCCACTTT. Translation gives CASSSGLQGWSPLHF. Complete variable domain (other parts from reference TRBV11-2 and TRBJ1-6): EAGVAQSPRYKIIEKRQSVAFWCNPISGHATLYWYQQILGQGPKLLIQFQNNGVVDDSQLPKDRFSAERLKGVDSTLKIQPAKLEDSAVYLCASSSGLQGWSPLHFGNGTRLTVT.

The chain couples TRBV19 to TRBJ1-2; possible D gene TRBD1, 5 bases. The CDR3 consists of 16 residues. V lost 4 bases to trimming and J lost 4 bases, with 19 bases between them. CDR1 is LNHDA, CDR2 SQIVND, per germline (reference sequence). This CDR3 is CASSTSTARDPYGYTF. CDR3 coding DNA: TGTGCCAGTAGTACCTCGACAGCGCGGGATCCCTATGGCTACACCTTC.

This clone was detected only a few times. The rearrangement uses TRBV25-1 and TRBJ2-3; tentatively, D is TRBD2 (6 bases). V was cut by 5 bases and J by 1 base, with 10 bases left in between. The CDR3 length is 14 residues. The germline V gene has CDR1 MGHDK and CDR2 SYGVNS. Here the CDR3 reads CASSLGGRTDTQYF. CDR3 sequence (DNA): TGTGCCAGCAGTCTGGGGGGTCGCACAGATACGCAGTATTTT. The full variable domain, its missing parts supplied by reference TRBV25-1 and TRBJ2-3, is EADIYQTPRYLVIGTGKKITLECSQTMGHDKMYWYQQDPGMELHLIHYSYGVNSTEKGDLSSESTVSRIRTEHFPLTLESARPSHTSQYLCASSLGGRTDTQYFGPGTRLTVL.

CDR3 DNA: TGTGCCGTTTCCCCGGGACTAGCGGGAGCGAATGAGCAGTTCTTC. Translation: CAVSPGLAGANEQFF. V and J are TRBV27 and TRBJ2-1; 14 positions match TRBD2. Trimming at V came to 11 bases and at J to 7 bases, leaving 10 bases not matched to a gene. This CDR3 is built from 15 residues. Per germline, CDR1 MNHEY and CDR2 SMNVEV (reference sequence).

In this sample, this clone turned up a few times. The chain carries TRBV11-3 and TRBJ1-1, with 7 bases lining up with TRBD1. CDR1 and CDR2 from the germline V gene are SGHNT and YENEEA. Trimming cost V 7 bases and J 1 base; bases outside gene matches: 9. The CDR3 extends over 15 amino acids. CDR3 bases: TGTGCCAGCACCTCCCACGGACAGGCGAACACTGAAGCTTTCTTT. Amino acid sequence: CASTSHGQANTEAFF.

J is TRBJ1-1 and V is TRBV13; maybe TRBD1 (5 bases). Trimming shortened V by 5 bases and J by 2 bases, and 15 bases separated the two germline ends. CDR3 size: 15 residues. CDR1 and CDR2 from the germline V gene are PRHDT and FYEKMQ (reference sequence). CDR3 loop: CASSIPDQGNTEAFF. CDR3 in DNA: TGTGCCAGCAGCATTCCTGACCAGGGAAACACTGAAGCTTTCTTT.

This sequence joins TRBV14 and TRBJ1-1, with D perhaps matching TRBD1 (5 bases). Trimming cost V 0 bases and J 10 bases, with 15 bases left between them. In germline, CDR1 is SGHDN, CDR2 FVKESK. The CDR3 sequence is 14 residues long. CDR3 sequence (DNA): TGTGCCAGCAGCCAAGAGAGGGAGGGGACTCGAGCTTTCTTT. It translates to CASSQEREGTRAFF.

CDR3: CSATKDGVAFF. CDR3 in DNA: TGCAGTGCTACTAAGGACGGGGTGGCTTTCTTT. The V and J genes are TRBV20-1 and TRBJ1-1; D is unresolved. V shed 4 bases and J shed 11 bases, with 14 bases lying between them. In germline, CDR1 is DFQATT, CDR2 SNEGSKA (reference sequence). The length of the CDR3 is 11 residues.

The chain employs TRBV19 and TRBJ2-5, with D perhaps TRBD2 (5 bases). Germline V lookup: CDR1 LNHDA, CDR2 SQIVND (reference sequence). With 4 bases removed from V and 3 bases from J, the gap between germline ends came to 12 bases. The CDR3 loop spans 14 amino acids. CDR3 DNA: TGTGCCAGTAGTAAGGTATCAGCGGAAGAGACCCAGTACTTC. Its translation is CASSKVSAEETQYF.

The J gene is TRBJ1-1, the V gene TRBV6-6, with D hard to call. The CDR3 runs to 13 residues. The germline CDR1 and CDR2 sequences are MNHNY and SVGAGI (reference sequence). Trimming cost V 0 bases and J 7 bases, with 9 bases left between them. In DNA form, the CDR3 reads TGTGCCAGCAGTTACTCGTCCGGGGTTGAAGCTTTCTTT. This gives the protein CASSYSSGVEAFF.

The V gene is TRBV11-1, the J gene TRBJ2-7, with 12 bases identical to TRBD2. Germline V gives CDR1 SGHAT, CDR2 FQDESV (reference sequence). V shed 5 bases, J shed 2 bases, and the junction held 7 bases outside the gene matches. This CDR3 spans 16 amino acids. Here the CDR3 reads CASSIRTSGNTYEQYF. The CDR3 region has the DNA TGTGCCAGCAGCATTAGGACTAGCGGGAACACCTACGAGCAGTACTTC.

CDR3 sequence reads: CAWRDSVGNSPLHF. The CDR3 DNA reads TGTGCCTGGAGGGACTCTGTTGGTAATTCACCCCTCCACTTT. This sequence joins TRBV30 and TRBJ1-6, with D hard to call. The germline gives CDR1 GTSNPN, CDR2 SVGIG (reference sequence). Trimming stripped 3 bases from V and 6 bases from J, with 12 bases between. The CDR3 consists of 14 residues.

The gene calls are TRBV28 and TRBJ2-7; TRBD1 aligns across 9 bases. Germline CDR1 reads MDHEN; CDR2 reads SYDVKM. This CDR3 is built from 14 residues. V shed 4 bases, J shed 5 bases, and the junction held 6 bases outside the gene matches. The CDR3 sequence is CASSSDRGIDEQYF. CDR3 nucleotide sequence: TGTGCCAGCAGTTCCGACAGGGGGATCGACGAGCAGTACTTC.